A single sample is the source of the 6 T cell receptor beta chains below, sequenced in a study of blood T cell repertoires in COVID-19. Only in-frame clones appear in the TCRdb table, and some are missing; sequencing was by immunoSEQ multiplex PCR. The sample yields about 60,000 clones, 80% to 90% seen once. Source material: peripheral blood. The receptors shown here come from a man aged 55 to 69 with acute or convalescent COVID-19.

A few counts support this clone. CDR3 loop: CAWSVRNGANTEAFF. CDR3 nucleotides: TGTGCCTGGAGTGTACGGAACGGAGCGAACACTGAAGCTTTCTTT. This chain links TRBV30 with TRBJ1-1; D ambiguous. Germline V gives CDR1 GTSNPN, CDR2 SVGIG (reference sequence). CDR3 length equals 15 residues. V was trimmed by 0 bases and J by 1 base, leaving 12 bases between them. Based on the CDR3 plus reference TRBV30 and TRBJ1-1, the full variable domain is SQTIHQWPATLVQPVGSPLSLECTVEGTSNPNLYWYRQAAGRGLQLLFYSVGIGQISSEVPQNLSASRPQDRQFILSSKKLLLSDSGFYLCAWSVRNGANTEAFFGQGTRLTVV.

This chain links TRBV7-8 with TRBJ1-4; D might be TRBD1 (6 bases). The CDR3 runs to 15 residues. Germline-derived CDR1 and CDR2 are SGHVS and FQNEAQ. V gave up 5 bases and J gave up 2 bases, with 12 bases separating them. Written as DNA, the CDR3 is TGTGCCAGCAGCCGAGACGGACAGACTAATGAAAAACTGTTTTTT. Translation gives CASSRDGQTNEKLFF.

J is TRBJ2-7 and V is TRBV9; TRBD1 matches at 7 bases. The CDR3 is made up of 13 amino acids. Losses at the gene ends were 4 bases for V and 6 bases for J; bases not matched to a gene: 7. Looked up from germline, CDR1 is SGDLS and CDR2 is YYNGEE. The CDR3 spells CASSSRTGSEQYF. The CDR3 DNA reads as TGTGCCAGCAGCTCCCGGACAGGATCCGAGCAGTACTTC.

The rearrangement links TRBV12-3 or TRBV12-4 to TRBJ2-7; a possible D gene is TRBD1 (5 bases). V gave up 5 bases and J gave up 7 bases, with 15 bases separating them. The CDR3 loop spans 13 amino acids. The CDR3, as DNA: TGTGCCAGCAGTCTCCAAGACCAGGGAGAGCAGTACTTC. Its translation is CASSLQDQGEQYF.

This clone has a handful of counts. J is TRBJ2-7 and V is TRBV12-3 or TRBV12-4; D gene uncertain. V was clipped by 2 bases and J by 3 bases, with 5 bases between them. This CDR3 spans 12 amino acids. CDR3 bases: TGTGCCAGCAGTTTAAGCATCTACGAGCAGTACTTC. Translation gives CASSLSIYEQYF.

The rearrangement uses TRBV4-2 and TRBJ1-2; unclear D gene. Germline CDR1 LGHNA, CDR2 YNFKEQ. CDR3 length: 17 amino acids. V dropped 3 bases and J dropped 1 base, with 18 bases sitting between them. The CDR3 loop is CASSQEAGSTFNYGYTF. CDR3 nucleotides: TGTGCCAGCAGCCAGGAGGCCGGGAGCACCTTTAACTATGGCTACACCTTC.